This TCR beta chain was sequenced during a study of blood T cell repertoires in COVID-19. Whole-study context: COVID-19 samples, acute and convalescent, were from the United States, Italy and Spain. T cells, B-cell-depleted T cells, or PBMCs provided the cDNA or gDNA that served as material.

As originally analysed: Nucleated cell counts were estimated from reference gene primer amplification. The table came from immunoSEQ multiplex PCR; TCRdb's copy has only in-frame clones and leaves some out. That table is the source of V, J and clone size, and D and trimming were worked out from the DNA. The sample consists of roughly 330,000 clones, roughly 87% of them appearing once. The V gene's germline CDR1 is MDHEN and CDR2 SYDVKM. The trim removed 6 bases at V and 2 bases at J, leaving 14 bases unmatched. The CDR3 has 17 residues. Seattle's cohort entered during active infection and was followed longitudinally.

The rearrangement links TRBV28 to TRBJ2-7, with 9 bases identical to TRBD2. The sequencing input was peripheral blood. This TCR came from a man between 25 and 39 years old with COVID-19, enrolled during active disease. The CDR3 region is CASSGKKRLAETYEQYF. CDR3 DNA: TGTGCCAGCAGCGGAAAAAAGCGACTAGCGGAAACCTACGAGCAGTACTTC.